This T cell receptor (beta chain) was captured by sequencing in a study of patients and donors after allogeneic stem cell transplantation. MiXCR, applied by TCRdb to the RT-PCR reads, yields one record per CDR3 protein. The table includes about a million distinct CDR3 sequences, roughly 17% detected once. The germline V and J ends were trimmed by 8 bases and 6 bases, with 20 bases remaining between them. The CDR3 has 15 amino acids. Germline CDR1 is MNHEY and CDR2 is SVGEGT. The clonotype comes from a human donor who was either an allogeneic HSCT recipient or a stem cell or donor lymphocyte infusion donor (not recorded which). It is not recorded whose cells these are; they may come from a transplant donor. Input material: blood, either unsorted or a sorted T cell fraction (not recorded which). The V and J genes are TRBV6-2 or TRBV6-3 and TRBJ2-1, with D perhaps TRBD1 or TRBD2 (5 bases each). DNA for the CDR3: TGTGCCAGCCTACCGGGGTGGGGCTTCGGCAATGAGCAGTTCTTC. This encodes CASLPGWGFGNEQFF.